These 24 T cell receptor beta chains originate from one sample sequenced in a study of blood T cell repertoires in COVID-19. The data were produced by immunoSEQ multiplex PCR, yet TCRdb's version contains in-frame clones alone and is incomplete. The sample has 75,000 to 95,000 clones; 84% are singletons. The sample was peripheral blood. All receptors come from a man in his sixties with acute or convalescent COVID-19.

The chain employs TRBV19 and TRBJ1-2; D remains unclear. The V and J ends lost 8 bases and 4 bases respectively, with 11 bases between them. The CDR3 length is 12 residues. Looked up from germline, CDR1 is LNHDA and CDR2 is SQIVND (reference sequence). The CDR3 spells CASRDFGYGYTF. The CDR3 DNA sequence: TGTGCCAGTCGGGATTTTGGCTATGGCTACACCTTC.

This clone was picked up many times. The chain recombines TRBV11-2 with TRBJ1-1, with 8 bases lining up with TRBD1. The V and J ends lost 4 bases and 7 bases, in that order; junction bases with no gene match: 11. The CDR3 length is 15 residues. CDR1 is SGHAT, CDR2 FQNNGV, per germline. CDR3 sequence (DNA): TGTGCCAGCAGCTCCTCCGACAGGGGAACGGTTGAAGCTTTCTTT. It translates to CASSSSDRGTVEAFF.

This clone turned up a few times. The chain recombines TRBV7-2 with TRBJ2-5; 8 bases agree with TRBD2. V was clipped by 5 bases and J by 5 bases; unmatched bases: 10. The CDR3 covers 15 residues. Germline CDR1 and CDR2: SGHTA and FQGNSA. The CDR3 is CASSQQTSVTETQYF. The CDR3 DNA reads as TGTGCCAGCAGCCAACAGACTAGCGTTACGGAGACCCAGTACTTC.

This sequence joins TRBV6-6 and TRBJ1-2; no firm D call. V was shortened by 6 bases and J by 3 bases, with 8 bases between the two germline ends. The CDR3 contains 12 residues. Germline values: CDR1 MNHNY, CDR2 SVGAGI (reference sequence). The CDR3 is CASSPQDYGYTF. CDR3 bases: TGTGCCAGCAGCCCCCAGGACTATGGCTACACCTTC.

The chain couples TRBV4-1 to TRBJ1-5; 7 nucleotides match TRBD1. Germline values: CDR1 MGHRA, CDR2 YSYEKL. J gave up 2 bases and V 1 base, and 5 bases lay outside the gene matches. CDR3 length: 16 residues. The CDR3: CASSQVVTGGNQPQHF. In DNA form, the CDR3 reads TGCGCCAGCAGCCAAGTCGTCACAGGGGGCAATCAGCCCCAGCATTTT.

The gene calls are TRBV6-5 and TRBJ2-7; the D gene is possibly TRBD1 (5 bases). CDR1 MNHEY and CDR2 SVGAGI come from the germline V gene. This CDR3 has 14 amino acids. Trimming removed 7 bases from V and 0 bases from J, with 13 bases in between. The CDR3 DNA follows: TGTGCCAGCAAGCAGGGCAGCTACTCCTACGAGCAGTACTTC. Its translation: CASKQGSYSYEQYF.

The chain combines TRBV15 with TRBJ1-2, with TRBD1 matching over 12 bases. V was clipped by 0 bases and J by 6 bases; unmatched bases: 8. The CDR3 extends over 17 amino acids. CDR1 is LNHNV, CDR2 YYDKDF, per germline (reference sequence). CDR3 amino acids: CATSRDLGTGGQDGYTF. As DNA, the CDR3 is TGTGCCACCAGCAGAGATCTTGGGACAGGGGGCCAGGATGGCTACACCTTC.

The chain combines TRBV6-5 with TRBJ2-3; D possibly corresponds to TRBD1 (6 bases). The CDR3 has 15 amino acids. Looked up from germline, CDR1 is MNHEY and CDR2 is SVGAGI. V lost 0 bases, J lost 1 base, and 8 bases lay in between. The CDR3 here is CASSYSPGGTDTQYF. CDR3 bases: TGTGCCAGCAGTTACTCCCCAGGGGGCACAGATACGCAGTATTTT.

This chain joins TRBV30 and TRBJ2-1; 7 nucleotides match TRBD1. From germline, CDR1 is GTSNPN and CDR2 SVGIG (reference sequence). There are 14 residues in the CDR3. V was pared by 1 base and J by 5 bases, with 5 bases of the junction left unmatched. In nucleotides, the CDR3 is TGTGCCTGGAGTGCGCGACAGGGAAACAATGAGCAGTTCTTC. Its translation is CAWSARQGNNEQFF. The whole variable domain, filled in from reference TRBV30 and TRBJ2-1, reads SQTIHQWPATLVQPVGSPLSLECTVEGTSNPNLYWYRQAAGRGLQLLFYSVGIGQISSEVPQNLSASRPQDRQFILSSKKLLLSDSGFYLCAWSARQGNNEQFFGPGTRLTVL.

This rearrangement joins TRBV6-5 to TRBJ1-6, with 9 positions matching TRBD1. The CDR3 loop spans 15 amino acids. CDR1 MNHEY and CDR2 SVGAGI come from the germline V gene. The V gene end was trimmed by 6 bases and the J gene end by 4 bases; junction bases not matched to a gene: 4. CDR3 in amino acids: CASSPGTGYNSPLHF. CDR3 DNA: TGTGCCAGCAGCCCCGGGACAGGGTATAATTCACCCCTCCACTTT.

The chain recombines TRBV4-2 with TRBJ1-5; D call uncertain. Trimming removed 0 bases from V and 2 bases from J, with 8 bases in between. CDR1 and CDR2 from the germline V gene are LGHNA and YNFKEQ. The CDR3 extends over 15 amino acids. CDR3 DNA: TGTGCCAGCAGCCAAGAATGGGGAGGCAATCAGCCCCAGCATTTT. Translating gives CASSQEWGGNQPQHF.

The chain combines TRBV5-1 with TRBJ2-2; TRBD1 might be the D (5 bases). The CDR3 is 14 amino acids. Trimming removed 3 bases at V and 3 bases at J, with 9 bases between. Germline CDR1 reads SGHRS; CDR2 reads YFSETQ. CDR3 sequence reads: CASSSTGDTGELFF. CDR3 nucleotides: TGCGCCAGCAGCTCTACAGGAGACACCGGGGAGCTGTTTTTT.

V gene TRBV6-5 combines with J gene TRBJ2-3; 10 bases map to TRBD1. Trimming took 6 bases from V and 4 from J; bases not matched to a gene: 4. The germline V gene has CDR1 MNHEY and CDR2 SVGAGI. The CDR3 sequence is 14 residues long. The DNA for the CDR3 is TGTGCCAGCAGAAGACAGGGGGCTGCAGATACGCAGTATTTT. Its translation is CASRRQGAADTQYF.

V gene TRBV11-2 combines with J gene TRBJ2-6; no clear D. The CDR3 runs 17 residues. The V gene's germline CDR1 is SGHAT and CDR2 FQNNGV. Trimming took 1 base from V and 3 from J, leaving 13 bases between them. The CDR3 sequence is CASSLGGRFGGANVLTF. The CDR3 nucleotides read TGTGCCAGCAGCTTAGGTGGCAGGTTCGGTGGGGCCAACGTCCTGACTTTC.

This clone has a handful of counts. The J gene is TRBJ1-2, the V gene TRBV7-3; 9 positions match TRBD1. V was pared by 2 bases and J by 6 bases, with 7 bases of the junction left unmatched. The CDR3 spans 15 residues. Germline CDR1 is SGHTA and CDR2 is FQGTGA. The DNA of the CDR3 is TGTGCCAGCAGCTTAGAACCCGGGACAGGGAATGGCTACACCTTC. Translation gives CASSLEPGTGNGYTF.

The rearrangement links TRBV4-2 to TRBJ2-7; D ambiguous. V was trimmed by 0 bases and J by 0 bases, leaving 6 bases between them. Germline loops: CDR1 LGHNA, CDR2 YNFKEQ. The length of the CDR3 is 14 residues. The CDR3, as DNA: TGTGCCAGCAGCCAAGATACGAGCTCCTACGAGCAGTACTTC. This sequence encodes CASSQDTSSYEQYF.

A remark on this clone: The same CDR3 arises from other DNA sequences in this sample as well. The CDR3 region is CASSWGLAGETQYF. The CDR3 coding sequence is TGCGCCAGCAGCTGGGGACTAGCAGGGGAGACCCAGTACTTC. This chain links TRBV5-1 with TRBJ2-5; 9 nucleotides align to TRBD2. The CDR3 length is 14 residues. Losses at the gene ends were 3 bases for V and 5 bases for J; bases not matched to a gene: 5. Per germline, CDR1 SGHRS and CDR2 YFSETQ.

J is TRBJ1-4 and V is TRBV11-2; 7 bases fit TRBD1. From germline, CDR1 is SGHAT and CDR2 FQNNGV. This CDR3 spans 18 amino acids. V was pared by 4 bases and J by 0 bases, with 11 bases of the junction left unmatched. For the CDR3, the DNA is TGTGCCAGCAGCTACATCACAGGGGCGGAGACAACTAATGAAAAACTGTTTTTT. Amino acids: CASSYITGAETTNEKLFF. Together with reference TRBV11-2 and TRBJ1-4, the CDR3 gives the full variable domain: EAGVAQSPRYKIIEKRQSVAFWCNPISGHATLYWYQQILGQGPKLLIQFQNNGVVDDSQLPKDRFSAERLKGVDSTLKIQPAKLEDSAVYLCASSYITGAETTNEKLFFGSGTQLSVL.

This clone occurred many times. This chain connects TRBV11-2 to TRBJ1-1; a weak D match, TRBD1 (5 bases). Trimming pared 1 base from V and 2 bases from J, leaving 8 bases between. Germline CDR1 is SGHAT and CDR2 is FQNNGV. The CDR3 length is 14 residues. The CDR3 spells CASSLGQGNTEAFF. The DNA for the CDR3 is TGTGCCAGCAGCTTAGGGCAGGGAAACACTGAAGCTTTCTTT.

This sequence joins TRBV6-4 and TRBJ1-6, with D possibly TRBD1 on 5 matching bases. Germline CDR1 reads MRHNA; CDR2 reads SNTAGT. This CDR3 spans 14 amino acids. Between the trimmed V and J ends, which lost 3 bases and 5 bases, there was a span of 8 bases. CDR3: CASSEATDNSPLHF. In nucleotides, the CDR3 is TGTGCCAGCAGTGAAGCGACAGATAATTCACCCCTCCACTTT.

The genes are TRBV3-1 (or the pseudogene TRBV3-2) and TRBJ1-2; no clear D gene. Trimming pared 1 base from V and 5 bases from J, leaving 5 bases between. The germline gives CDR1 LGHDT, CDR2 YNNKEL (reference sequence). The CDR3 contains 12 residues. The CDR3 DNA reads TGTGCCAGCAGCCAAGGAGCTTATGGCTACACCTTC. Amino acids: CASSQGAYGYTF.

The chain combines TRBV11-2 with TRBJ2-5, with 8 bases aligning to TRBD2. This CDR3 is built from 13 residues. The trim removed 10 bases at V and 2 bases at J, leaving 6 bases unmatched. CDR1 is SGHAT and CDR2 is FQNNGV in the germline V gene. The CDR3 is CAIGLASQETQYF. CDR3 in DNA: TGTGCCATTGGACTAGCAAGTCAAGAGACCCAGTACTTC.

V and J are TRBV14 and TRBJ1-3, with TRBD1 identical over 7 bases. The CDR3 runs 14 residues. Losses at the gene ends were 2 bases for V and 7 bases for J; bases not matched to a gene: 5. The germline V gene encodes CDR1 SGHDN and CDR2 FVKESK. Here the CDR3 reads CASSQPGGGNTIYF. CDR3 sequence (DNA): TGTGCCAGCAGCCAACCAGGGGGAGGTAACACCATATATTTT.

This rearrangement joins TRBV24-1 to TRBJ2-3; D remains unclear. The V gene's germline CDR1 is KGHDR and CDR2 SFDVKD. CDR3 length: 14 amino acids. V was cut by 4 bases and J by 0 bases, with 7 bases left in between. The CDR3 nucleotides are TGTGCCACCAGTGAGGAGAAGAGCACAGATACGCAGTATTTT. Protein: CATSEEKSTDTQYF.